This T cell receptor beta chain was captured by sequencing in a study of blood T cell repertoires in COVID-19. Study summary: Samples taken during acute and convalescent COVID-19 were collected in the United States, Italy and Spain.

Germline CDR1 and CDR2: LGHDT and YNNKEL (reference sequence). V dropped 0 bases and J dropped 6 bases, with 20 bases sitting between them. The CDR3 is 17 residues long. Per the authors' pipeline: By means of reference gene primer amplification, nucleated cell counts were estimated. TCRdb keeps only in-frame clones here, not all; method: immunoSEQ multiplex PCR. D and trimming come from the DNA, and the V and J calls and clone size come from that table. The repertoire holds under 110,000 clones, with 71% as singletons. This sequence joins TRBV3-1 (or the pseudogene TRBV3-2) and TRBJ1-2; the D gene is possibly TRBD1 (5 bases). This TCR came from a human donor with acute or convalescent COVID-19. The donor label of this sample is uncertain. The sample comprised peripheral blood. In DNA, the CDR3 is TGTGCCAGCAGCCAAGATTGGGGGGTCGGTTTGGTGGATGGCTACACCTTC. Translated, it gives CASSQDWGVGLVDGYTF.